In this sample, the clone carrying this TCR beta chain turned up many times. The antigen is not known. The lymph nodes were axillary draining lymph nodes from breast cancer patients. From germline, CDR1 is SGHRS and CDR2 YFSETQ. Trimming removed 0 bases from V and 3 bases from J, with 10 bases in between. CDR3 length equals 15 residues. MiXCR, run by TCRdb on the multiplex PCR reads, gives a single entry per CDR3 protein. The sample lists approximately 90,000 distinct CDR3 sequences, roughly 29% seen once, with roughly 8.1% in the top ten. The data derive from a study of breast tumors, draining lymph nodes, adjacent tissues. Points from the study as a whole: Tumor TCR diversity was below lymph nodes but above nontumor tissue.

The source of this sequence is a female donor with breast cancer. Some clones in this sample may be carry-over from other donors' samples. The chain employs TRBV5-1 and TRBJ1-5; D perhaps matches TRBD1 (6 bases). Sequencing was performed on axillary lymph node tissue. The CDR3 reads CASSLDPGDNQPQHF. CDR3 DNA: TGCGCCAGCAGCTTGGACCCAGGGGACAATCAGCCCCAGCATTTT.